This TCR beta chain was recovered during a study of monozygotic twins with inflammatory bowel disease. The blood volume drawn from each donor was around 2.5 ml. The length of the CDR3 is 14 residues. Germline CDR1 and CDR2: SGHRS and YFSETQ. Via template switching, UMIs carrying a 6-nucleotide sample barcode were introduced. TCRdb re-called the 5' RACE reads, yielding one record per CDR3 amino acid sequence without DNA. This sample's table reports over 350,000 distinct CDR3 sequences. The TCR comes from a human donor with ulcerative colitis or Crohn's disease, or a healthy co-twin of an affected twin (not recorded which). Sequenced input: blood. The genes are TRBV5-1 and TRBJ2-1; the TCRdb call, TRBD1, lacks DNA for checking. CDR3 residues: CASNSGDSYNEQFF.